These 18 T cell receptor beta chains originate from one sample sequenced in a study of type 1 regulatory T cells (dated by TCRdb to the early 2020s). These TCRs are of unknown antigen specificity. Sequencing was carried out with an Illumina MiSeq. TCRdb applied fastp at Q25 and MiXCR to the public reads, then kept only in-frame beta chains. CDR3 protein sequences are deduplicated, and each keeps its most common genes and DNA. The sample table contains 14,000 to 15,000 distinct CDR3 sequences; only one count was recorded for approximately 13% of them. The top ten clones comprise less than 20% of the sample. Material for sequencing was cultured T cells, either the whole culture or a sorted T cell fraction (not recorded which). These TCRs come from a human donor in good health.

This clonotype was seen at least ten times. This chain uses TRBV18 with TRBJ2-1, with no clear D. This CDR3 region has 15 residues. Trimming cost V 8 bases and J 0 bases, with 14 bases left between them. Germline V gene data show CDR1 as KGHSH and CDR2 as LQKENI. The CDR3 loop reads CASAQSLGSYNEQFF. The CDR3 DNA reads TGTGCCAGCGCCCAATCTTTAGGCTCCTACAATGAGCAGTTCTTC.

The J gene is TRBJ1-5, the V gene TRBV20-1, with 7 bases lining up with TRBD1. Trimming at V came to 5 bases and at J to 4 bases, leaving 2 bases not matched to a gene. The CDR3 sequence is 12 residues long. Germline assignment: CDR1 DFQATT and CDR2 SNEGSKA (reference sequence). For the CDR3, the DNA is TGCAGTGCTCACAGGGGAAATCAGCCCCAGCATTTT. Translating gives CSAHRGNQPQHF.

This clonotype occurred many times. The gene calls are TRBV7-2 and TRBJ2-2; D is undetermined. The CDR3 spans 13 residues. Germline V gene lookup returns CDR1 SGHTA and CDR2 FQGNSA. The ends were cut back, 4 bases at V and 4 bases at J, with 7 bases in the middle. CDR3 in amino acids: CASSYRATGELFF. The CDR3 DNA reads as TGTGCCAGCAGCTACCGGGCCACCGGGGAGCTGTTTTTT.

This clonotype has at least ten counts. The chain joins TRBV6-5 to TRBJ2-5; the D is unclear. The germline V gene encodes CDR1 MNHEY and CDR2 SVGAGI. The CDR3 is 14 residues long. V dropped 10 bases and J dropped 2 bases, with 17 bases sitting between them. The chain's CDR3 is CAISPTYKQETQYF. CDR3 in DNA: TGTGCCATCAGCCCGACGTATAAACAAGAGACCCAGTACTTC.

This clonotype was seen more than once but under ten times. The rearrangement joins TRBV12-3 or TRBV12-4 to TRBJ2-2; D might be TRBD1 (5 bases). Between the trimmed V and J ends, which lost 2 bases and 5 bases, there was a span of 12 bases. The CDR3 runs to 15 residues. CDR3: CASSLRIGVTGELFF. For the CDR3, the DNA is TGTGCCAGCAGTTTAAGAATAGGGGTGACCGGGGAGCTGTTTTTT.

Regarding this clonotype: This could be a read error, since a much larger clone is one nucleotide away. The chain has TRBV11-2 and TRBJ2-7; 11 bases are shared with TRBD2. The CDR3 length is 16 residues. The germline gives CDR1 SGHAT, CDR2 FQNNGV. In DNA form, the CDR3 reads TGTGCCAGCAGCCGACCCCTAGCGGGGGGCTCCTACGAGCGGTACTTC. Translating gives CASSRPLAGGSYERYF.

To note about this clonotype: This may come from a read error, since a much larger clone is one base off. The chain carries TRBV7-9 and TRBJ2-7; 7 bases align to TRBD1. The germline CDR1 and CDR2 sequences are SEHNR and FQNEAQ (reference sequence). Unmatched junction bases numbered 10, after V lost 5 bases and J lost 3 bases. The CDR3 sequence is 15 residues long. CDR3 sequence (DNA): TGTGCCAGCAGCCTAGGGACAGTATCGGTCTACGAGCAGTACTTC. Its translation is CASSLGTVSVYEQYF.

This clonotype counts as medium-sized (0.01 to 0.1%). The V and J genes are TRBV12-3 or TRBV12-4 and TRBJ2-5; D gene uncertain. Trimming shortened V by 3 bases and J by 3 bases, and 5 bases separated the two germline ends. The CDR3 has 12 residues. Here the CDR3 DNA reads TGTGCCAGCAGTTTGATCGAAGAGACCCAGTACTTC. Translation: CASSLIEETQYF.

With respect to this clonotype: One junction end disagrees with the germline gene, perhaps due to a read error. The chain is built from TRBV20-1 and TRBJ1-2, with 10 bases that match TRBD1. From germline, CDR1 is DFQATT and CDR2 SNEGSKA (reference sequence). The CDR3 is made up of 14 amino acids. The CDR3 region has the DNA TGCGGTGCTCCCTGGACAGGGGGTGACTATGGCTACACCTTC. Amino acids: CGAPWTGGDYGYTF.

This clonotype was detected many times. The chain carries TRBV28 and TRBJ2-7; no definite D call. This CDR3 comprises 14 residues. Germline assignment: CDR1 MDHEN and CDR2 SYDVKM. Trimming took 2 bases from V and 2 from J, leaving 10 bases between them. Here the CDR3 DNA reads TGTGCCAGCAGTTTAGGGGTTCCCGCCTACGAGCAGTACTTC. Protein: CASSLGVPAYEQYF.

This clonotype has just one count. DNA of the CDR3: TGCAGTGCTAGAAACTGGAGGTCCTACAATGAGCAGTTCTTC. Its translation is CSARNWRSYNEQFF. The genes are TRBV20-1 and TRBJ2-1; maybe TRBD2 (5 bases). V lost 2 bases and J lost 1, with 9 bases in between. This CDR3 is 14 amino acids long. The germline CDR1 and CDR2 sequences are DFQATT and SNEGSKA (reference sequence).

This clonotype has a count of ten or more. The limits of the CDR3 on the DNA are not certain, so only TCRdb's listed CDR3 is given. The CDR3: CISVPEAGNGGSYEQYF. The genes are TRBV7-5 and TRBJ2-7; the table's D gene call, TRBD1, was not cross checked with the DNA. TRBV7-5 is recorded as a pseudogene. Termini included, the CDR3 measures 17 amino acids.

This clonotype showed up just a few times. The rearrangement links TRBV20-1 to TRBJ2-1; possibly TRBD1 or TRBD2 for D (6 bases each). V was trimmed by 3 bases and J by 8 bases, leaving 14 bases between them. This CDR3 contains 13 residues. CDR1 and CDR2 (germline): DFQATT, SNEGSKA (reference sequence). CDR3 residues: CSASRPGADEQFF. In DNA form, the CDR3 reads TGCAGTGCTAGTCGGCCGGGGGCGGATGAGCAGTTCTTC.

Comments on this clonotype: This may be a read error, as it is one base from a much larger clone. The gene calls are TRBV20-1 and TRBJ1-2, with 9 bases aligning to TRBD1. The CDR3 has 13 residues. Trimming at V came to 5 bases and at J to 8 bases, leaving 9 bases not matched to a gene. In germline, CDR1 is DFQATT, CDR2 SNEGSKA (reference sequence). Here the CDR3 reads CSAGATGGVGYTF. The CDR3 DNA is TGCAGTGCTGGAGCCACAGGGGGCGTCGGCTACACCTTC.

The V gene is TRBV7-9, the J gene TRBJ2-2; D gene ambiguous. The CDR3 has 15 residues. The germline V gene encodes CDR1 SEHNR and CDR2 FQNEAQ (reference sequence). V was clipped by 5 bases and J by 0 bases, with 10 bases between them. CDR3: CASSPPRTNTGELFF. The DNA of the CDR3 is TGTGCCAGCAGCCCCCCCCGTACGAACACCGGGGAGCTGTTTTTT.

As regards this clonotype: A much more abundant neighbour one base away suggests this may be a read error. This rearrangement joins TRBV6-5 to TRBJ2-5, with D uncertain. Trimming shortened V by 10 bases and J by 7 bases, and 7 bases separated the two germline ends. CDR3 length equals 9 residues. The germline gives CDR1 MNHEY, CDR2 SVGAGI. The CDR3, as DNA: TGTGCCACCAAAGTGACCCAGTACTTC. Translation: CATKVTQYF.

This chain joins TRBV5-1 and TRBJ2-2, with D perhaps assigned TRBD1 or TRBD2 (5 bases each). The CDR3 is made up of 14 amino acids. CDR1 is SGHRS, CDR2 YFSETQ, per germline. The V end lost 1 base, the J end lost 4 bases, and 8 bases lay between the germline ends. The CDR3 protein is CASSLLGTTGELFF. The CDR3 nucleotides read TGCGCCAGCAGCTTGCTAGGGACCACCGGGGAGCTGTTTTTT.

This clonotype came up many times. CDR3 nucleotide sequence: TGTGCCAGCTTACGGACAGGCCCGGGGACCCAGTACTTC. As protein: CASLRTGPGTQYF. The chain carries TRBV28 and TRBJ2-5; TRBD1 matches 7 bases. J was trimmed by 7 bases and V by 8 bases; bases with no gene match: 10. The CDR3 is made up of 13 amino acids. Germline CDR1 and CDR2: MDHEN and SYDVKM.